The TCR beta chain under discussion was sequenced for a study of blood T cell repertoires in COVID-19. Looking at the study overall: From the United States, Italy and Spain came samples of acute and convalescent COVID-19. In each case, the material was cDNA or gDNA derived from T cells, B-cell-depleted T cells, or PBMCs.

This clone was counted between two and nine times. This table comes from immunoSEQ multiplex PCR, and its TCRdb copy is limited to in-frame clones, with some not included. The sample yields 200,000 or so clones, 80% to 85% seen once. Germline V gene data show CDR1 as SGDLS and CDR2 as YYNGEE. The CDR3 is made up of 14 amino acids. V lost 2 bases, J lost 0 bases, and 2 bases stayed unmatched. This clonotype originated in a woman in her 30s who had recovered from COVID-19. The sequencing input was peripheral blood. The chain joins TRBV9 to TRBJ2-7, with 7 bases that match TRBD2. The DNA for the CDR3 is TGTGCCAGCAGCGTGACTAGCAACTCCTACGAGCAGTACTTC. As protein: CASSVTSNSYEQYF. Combining the CDR3 with reference TRBV9 and TRBJ2-7 gives the whole variable domain DSGVTQTPKHLITATGQRVTLRCSPRSGDLSVYWYQQSLDQGLQFLIQYYNGEERAKGNILERFSAQQFPDLHSELNLSSLELGDSALYFCASSVTSNSYEQYFGPGTRLTVT.